These T cell receptor beta chains were read from a single sample in a study of T cells in Graves' hyperthyroidism and ophthalmopathy. Using its own MiXCR run on the multiplex PCR reads, TCRdb lists one record per CDR3 protein. Of a few hundred thousand distinct CDR3 sequences in the sample, 15% to 20% were seen once. The specimen sequenced was blood. The source is a woman in her forties with Graves' ophthalmopathy. CDR3s include the opening cysteine and the closing phenylalanine or tryptophan. Each record gives: V gene, clone size, J gene, D gene, CDR3 protein, CDR3 DNA. The D gene is left open where the match is weak. The size of a clone is reported for some rows only, either as once, few or many, or as a class for expanded clones.

V: TRBV6-2/TRBV6-3
size: NA
J: TRBJ2-5
D: NA
CDR3: CASWRGQETQYF
DNA: TGTGCCAGCTGGAGGGGGCAAGAGACCCAGTACTTC

V: TRBV12-3/TRBV12-4
size: few
J: TRBJ2-7
D: NA
CDR3: CASSLWLLGGHGGEQYF
DNA: TGTGCCAGCAGTTTATGGCTGTTAGGAGGGCACGGAGGCGAGCAGTACTTC

V: TRBV6-2/TRBV6-3
size: NA
J: TRBJ2-5
D: TRBD2
CDR3: CASHSPPGGTSVQKTQYF
DNA: TGTGCCAGCCACTCACCCCCGGGGGGGACTAGCGTTCAAAAGACCCAGTACTTC

V: TRBV11-3
size: many
J: TRBJ2-1
D: NA
CDR3: CASSPREGRNEQFF
DNA: TGTGCCAGCAGCCCCCGGGAAGGGAGGAATGAGCAGTTCTTC

V: TRBV20-1
size: many
J: TRBJ2-2
D: TRBD2
CDR3: CSARDPGLASGELFF
DNA: TGCAGTGCTAGAGATCCGGGACTAGCGTCCGGGGAGCTGTTTTTT

V: TRBV24-1
size: many
J: TRBJ2-1
D: TRBD2
CDR3: CATSTGNPTTSGRFPNEQFF
DNA: TGTGCCACCAGTACAGGGAACCCCACGACTAGCGGGAGGTTTCCCAATGAGCAGTTCTTC

V: TRBV7-9
size: NA
J: TRBJ2-6
D: TRBD1
CDR3: CASSQTGGVGANVLTF
DNA: TGTGCCAGCAGCCAGACAGGGGGCGTTGGGGCCAACGTCCTGACTTTC

V: TRBV20-1
size: few
J: TRBJ2-1
D: TRBD2
CDR3: CSARTSGGAYEQFF
DNA: TGCAGTGCCAGGACTAGCGGGGGGGCCTATGAGCAGTTCTTC

V: TRBV5-1
size: NA
J: TRBJ2-7
D: NA
CDR3: CATSPGVSVSYEQYF
DNA: TGCGCCACCTCGCCGGGGGTTTCGGTGTCCTACGAGCAGTACTTC

V: TRBV28
size: NA
J: TRBJ2-1
D: TRBD2
CDR3: CASSELAGVYEQFF
DNA: TGTGCCAGCAGTGAACTAGCGGGAGTGTATGAGCAGTTCTTC

V: TRBV5-6
size: NA
J: TRBJ2-1
D: NA
CDR3: CASSSLGHEQFF
DNA: TGTGCCAGCAGCTCGCTAGGTCATGAGCAGTTCTTC

V: TRBV6-1
size: NA
J: TRBJ1-5
D: TRBD1
CDR3: CASMRQGYSNQPQHF
DNA: TGTGCCAGCATGAGACAGGGGTATAGCAATCAGCCCCAGCATTTT

V: TRBV5-1
size: few
J: TRBJ2-5
D: NA
CDR3: CASSKVVTEETQYF
DNA: TGCGCCAGCAGCAAGGTGGTCACAGAAGAGACCCAGTACTTC

V: TRBV6-1
size: many
J: TRBJ2-3
D: NA
CDR3: CASGSGGLPQATQYF
DNA: TGTGCCAGCGGTTCCGGGGGACTCCCTCAGGCTACGCAGTATTTT

V: TRBV6-1
size: few
J: TRBJ1-5
D: NA
CDR3: CASSEQSHQPQHF
DNA: TGTGCCAGCAGTGAACAGTCCCATCAGCCCCAGCATTTT

V: TRBV11-2
size: many
J: TRBJ1-3
D: NA
CDR3: CASSLGPTAGNTIYF
DNA: TGTGCCAGCAGCTTAGGTCCCACGGCGGGAAACACCATATATTTT

V: TRBV3-1
size: many
J: TRBJ1-1
D: NA
CDR3: CASSQAMNTEAFF
DNA: TGTGCCAGCAGCCAGGCAATGAACACTGAAGCTTTCTTT

V: TRBV2
size: many
J: TRBJ1-1
D: TRBD1
CDR3: CASGGQGVDTEAFF
DNA: TGTGCCAGCGGGGGACAGGGGGTCGACACTGAAGCTTTCTTT

V: TRBV5-5
size: few
J: TRBJ1-2
D: TRBD1
CDR3: CASSSQGTAGDGYTF
DNA: TGTGCCAGCAGCTCACAGGGGACCGCGGGGGATGGCTACACCTTC

V: TRBV5-1
size: many
J: TRBJ2-3
D: NA
CDR3: CASSAWTTTDTQYF
DNA: TGCGCCAGCAGCGCATGGACTACAACAGATACGCAGTATTTT

V: TRBV5-1
size: once
J: TRBJ1-2
D: TRBD1
CDR3: CASSLAGSGGYYGYTF
DNA: TGCGCCAGCAGCTTGGCCGGATCAGGGGGCTACTATGGCTACACCTTC

V: TRBV5-1
size: many
J: TRBJ2-1
D: TRBD2
CDR3: CASSLSASGGASDNEQFF
DNA: TGCGCCAGCAGCTTGTCAGCTAGCGGGGGGGCGAGCGACAATGAGCAGTTCTTC

V: TRBV7-9
size: many
J: TRBJ2-7
D: NA
CDR3: CASSLAGSGHYEQYF
DNA: TGTGCCAGCAGCTTAGCAGGATCGGGGCATTACGAGCAGTACTTC

V: TRBV5-5
size: NA
J: TRBJ2-5
D: TRBD2
CDR3: CASNYRGDIASSQETQYF
DNA: TGTGCCAGCAACTATCGGGGGGATATTGCCTCCTCCCAAGAGACCCAGTACTTC

V: TRBV2
size: NA
J: TRBJ2-3
D: TRBD2
CDR3: CASSGTSGGRSTDTQYF
DNA: TGTGCCAGCAGCGGGACTAGCGGGGGCCGAAGCACAGATACGCAGTATTTT

V: TRBV19
size: many
J: TRBJ2-2
D: NA
CDR3: CASSAPGDHTGELFF
DNA: TGTGCCAGTAGTGCCCCAGGGGACCACACCGGGGAGCTGTTTTTT

V: TRBV20-1
size: many
J: TRBJ2-7
D: TRBD2
CDR3: CSAPVTSGRSVYEQYF
DNA: TGCAGTGCCCCGGTCACTAGCGGGAGAAGTGTCTACGAGCAGTACTTC

V: TRBV20-1
size: NA
J: TRBJ1-1
D: NA
CDR3: CSAGSNTEAFF
DNA: TGCAGTGCGGGGTCGAACACTGAAGCTTTCTTT

V: TRBV20-1
size: NA
J: TRBJ2-3
D: TRBD2
CDR3: CSARRGGRGDLYTQYF
DNA: TGCAGTGCTAGGAGGGGGGGGCGGGGGGATCTGTATACGCAGTATTTT

V: TRBV20-1
size: few
J: TRBJ2-1
D: NA
CDR3: CSATPIFYNEQFF
DNA: TGCAGTGCTACCCCTATATTCTACAATGAGCAGTTCTTC

V: TRBV24-1
size: NA
J: TRBJ1-2
D: TRBD1
CDR3: CATSDSRQGAPSSYGYTF
DNA: TGTGCCACCAGTGATAGTAGGCAGGGGGCTCCTAGCAGCTATGGCTACACCTTC

V: TRBV7-8
size: NA
J: TRBJ2-2
D: TRBD2
CDR3: CASSLARVLAGKNTGELFF
DNA: TGTGCCAGCAGCTTAGCGCGGGTTTTAGCGGGAAAAAACACCGGGGAGCTGTTTTTT

V: TRBV28
size: many
J: TRBJ2-1
D: TRBD2
CDR3: CASSLGLAGGGLYNEQFF
DNA: TGTGCCAGCAGTTTAGGACTAGCGGGAGGAGGGCTTTACAATGAGCAGTTCTTC

V: TRBV20-1
size: NA
J: TRBJ2-3
D: TRBD2
CDR3: CSASGAGEVSDTQYF
DNA: TGCAGTGCTAGCGGAGCGGGAGAGGTTTCAGATACGCAGTATTTT

V: TRBV2
size: many
J: TRBJ2-7
D: NA
CDR3: CASKEDSIYEQYF
DNA: TGTGCCAGCAAGGAAGACTCCATCTACGAGCAGTACTTC

V: TRBV20-1
size: NA
J: TRBJ2-1
D: TRBD1
CDR3: CSARTGGMYNEQFF
DNA: TGCAGTGCCCGGACAGGGGGCATGTACAATGAGCAGTTCTTC

V: TRBV20-1
size: many
J: TRBJ1-2
D: NA
CDR3: CSATNSGGPYGYTF
DNA: TGCAGTGCAACTAATAGCGGGGGTCCCTATGGCTACACCTTC

V: TRBV6-1
size: NA
J: TRBJ1-5
D: TRBD1
CDR3: CASSWNAGTGDQHF
DNA: TGTGCCAGCAGTTGGAATGCCGGGACAGGGGATCAGCATTTT

V: TRBV10-3
size: many
J: TRBJ2-3
D: NA
CDR3: CAISDFLSDTQYF
DNA: TGTGCCATCAGTGATTTCCTCTCGGATACGCAGTATTTT

V: TRBV12-3/TRBV12-4
size: NA
J: TRBJ2-1
D: TRBD2
CDR3: CASSFWLAGVNEQFF
DNA: TGTGCCAGCAGTTTTTGGCTAGCGGGAGTAAATGAGCAGTTCTTC

V: TRBV2
size: many
J: TRBJ1-2
D: TRBD1
CDR3: CASRGTGDNYGYTF
DNA: TGTGCCAGCAGGGGGACAGGGGATAACTATGGCTACACCTTC

V: TRBV19
size: few
J: TRBJ1-1
D: NA
CDR3: CASSIRGDTWGTEAFF
DNA: TGTGCCAGTAGTATTAGGGGAGACACATGGGGCACTGAAGCTTTCTTT

V: TRBV3-1
size: NA
J: TRBJ1-4
D: NA
CDR3: CASSQDVDRTNEKLFF
DNA: TGTGCCAGCAGCCAAGACGTGGACAGAACTAATGAAAAACTGTTTTTT

V: TRBV5-4
size: few
J: TRBJ2-1
D: TRBD1
CDR3: CASSSERDRYNEQFF
DNA: TGTGCCAGCAGCTCGGAAAGGGACAGGTACAATGAGCAGTTCTTC

V: TRBV18
size: many
J: TRBJ2-5
D: NA
CDR3: CASSPPGVEETQYF
DNA: TGTGCCAGCTCACCACCGGGAGTCGAAGAGACCCAGTACTTC

V: TRBV6-2/TRBV6-3
size: many
J: TRBJ2-7
D: NA
CDR3: CASRRDRNYEQYF
DNA: TGTGCCAGCAGGAGAGACAGGAACTACGAGCAGTACTTC

V: TRBV24-1
size: many
J: TRBJ2-1
D: NA
CDR3: CATSERTDNEQFF
DNA: TGTGCCACCAGTGAGCGGACGGATAATGAGCAGTTCTTC

V: TRBV27
size: many
J: TRBJ2-6
D: NA
CDR3: CATSADAAGANVLTF
DNA: TGTGCCACCTCAGCGGACGCTGCTGGGGCCAACGTCCTGACTTTC

V: TRBV19
size: few
J: TRBJ2-1
D: TRBD1
CDR3: CASSRWTGGSYNEQFF
DNA: TGTGCCAGTAGTAGATGGACAGGGGGCTCCTACAATGAGCAGTTCTTC

V: TRBV3-1
size: many
J: TRBJ2-7
D: TRBD1
CDR3: CASSQKRGTGPYEQYF
DNA: TGTGCCAGCAGCCAAAAAAGGGGGACAGGCCCCTACGAGCAGTACTTC

V: TRBV20-1
size: many
J: TRBJ2-5
D: NA
CDR3: CSAKEVSWARTQETQYF
DNA: TGCAGTGCTAAGGAAGTCTCATGGGCACGTACCCAAGAGACCCAGTACTTC

V: TRBV19
size: NA
J: TRBJ2-2
D: NA
CDR3: CASSPAGLLAGELFF
DNA: TGTGCCAGTAGTCCGGCTGGCCTATTAGCGGGGGAGCTGTTTTTT

V: TRBV24-1
size: many
J: TRBJ2-1
D: TRBD1
CDR3: CATHPGQGLYNEQFF
DNA: TGTGCCACCCATCCTGGACAGGGTCTCTACAATGAGCAGTTCTTC